This T cell receptor beta chain is drawn from a study of shared clonotypes between healthy human individuals. About the research overall: The cohort had a couple of women and a few men, ages 18 to 49.

All donors qualified as healthy HIV-negative adults and had experienced no recent acute infections or vaccinations. About this clone: Its cognate antigen is unknown.

The assay used deep level. Some clones are missing from TCRdb's copy, which holds only in-frame ones; the method was immunoSEQ multiplex PCR. There are about 990,000 clones in the sample; 75% to 80% occur only once, and roughly 0.61% lies in the top ten. Study-wide results and limits: Memory subsets generally showed smaller estimated richness than naive subsets did.

The CDR3 is 13 amino acids. V was clipped by 3 bases and J by 7 bases; unmatched bases: 2. Germline CDR1 LNHDA, CDR2 SQIVND (reference sequence). Sequenced sample: memory CD4+ T cells from PBMCs. Subset of the sample: CD45RA-negative fraction. The rearrangement joins TRBV19 to TRBJ2-1; 8 bases map to TRBD1. This TCR came from a man between 18 and 35 years old in good health. Some clones in this sample may be carry-over from other donors' samples. The CDR3 here is CASSINRGNEQFF. The CDR3 nucleotides read TGTGCCAGTAGTATTAACAGGGGGAATGAGCAGTTCTTC.